The entry below describes one TCR beta chain. This sample was included in a study of blood T cell repertoires in COVID-19. The CDR3 sequence is 15 residues long. CDR1 is MNHEY and CDR2 is SVGAGI in the germline V gene. V lost 5 bases, J lost 6 bases, and 19 bases lay in between. This table comes from immunoSEQ multiplex PCR, and its TCRdb copy is limited to in-frame clones, with some not included. The repertoire holds about 110,000 clones, with roughly 75% as singletons. The sample was peripheral blood. The source is a human donor in a cohort sampled during active or convalescent COVID-19. The chain employs TRBV6-5 and TRBJ1-2; D perhaps matches TRBD1 (6 bases). The CDR3 region is CASSTRPTGWDGYTF. The CDR3 DNA follows: TGTGCCAGCAGTACCCGGCCTACAGGGTGGGATGGCTACACCTTC.